The 10 T cell receptor beta chains below come from one sample, sequenced in a study of T cell responses to AZD1222 COVID-19 vaccine. The method was immunoSEQ multiplex PCR; TCRdb's version includes in-frame clones alone and lacks a portion of them. The sample yields 90,000 or so clones, roughly nine tenths seen once. The material sequenced was peripheral blood, taken on day 0 of AZD1222 vaccination. The origin of the receptors is an adult in good health.

CDR3 nucleotides: TGTGCCAGCAGTTATTCAGCTATCTATGAGCAGTTCTTC. It translates to CASSYSAIYEQFF. The chain recombines TRBV6-5 with TRBJ2-1; unclear D gene. CDR1 is MNHEY and CDR2 is SVGAGI in the germline V gene. Trimming removed 3 bases from V and 8 bases from J, with 11 bases in between. The CDR3 covers 13 residues.

The chain uses TRBV3-1 (or the pseudogene TRBV3-2) and TRBJ2-7, with D hard to call. V lost 0 bases to trimming and J lost 4 bases, with 13 bases between them. CDR3 size: 15 residues. Germline V lookup: CDR1 LGHDT, CDR2 YNNKEL (reference sequence). The chain's CDR3 is CASSQEAFAAYEQYF. The CDR3 nucleotides are TGTGCCAGCAGCCAAGAAGCATTTGCGGCTTACGAGCAGTACTTC.

The chain couples TRBV6-1 to TRBJ2-3; 7 nucleotides align to TRBD2. Germline CDR1 MNHNS, CDR2 SASEGT. The CDR3 length is 15 residues. The V gene end was trimmed by 3 bases and the J gene end by 1 base; junction bases not matched to a gene: 4. CDR3 DNA sequence: TGTGCCAGCAGTGATCAGGCGGGGGGCACAGATACGCAGTATTTT. Translating gives CASSDQAGGTDTQYF.

The J gene is TRBJ1-2, the V gene TRBV6-2 or TRBV6-3; D unclear. Germline CDR1 reads MNHEY; CDR2 reads SVGEGT. The CDR3 is made up of 12 amino acids. Trimming cost V 4 bases and J 3 bases, with 6 bases left between them. This CDR3 is CASSWSDYGYTF. The CDR3 DNA sequence: TGTGCCAGCAGTTGGTCGGACTATGGCTACACCTTC.

The J gene is TRBJ2-3, the V gene TRBV2; 9 bases map to TRBD2. The CDR3 length is 16 residues. Trimming cost V 5 bases and J 3 bases; bases outside gene matches: 9. The V gene's germline CDR1 is SNHLY and CDR2 FYNNEI. The CDR3 reads CASSNSGRPGTDTQYF. The CDR3 bases are TGTGCCAGCAGTAACAGCGGGAGGCCGGGGACAGATACGCAGTATTTT.

The V call is TRBV5-4, the J call TRBJ1-3; TRBD1 matches at 7 bases. This CDR3 is 16 amino acids long. Germline trimming cut 3 bases from V and 0 bases from J; bases unmatched to any gene: 6. Germline CDR1 and CDR2: SGHNT and YYREEE (reference sequence). CDR3 nucleotide sequence: TGTGCCAGCAGCTGGGGACAGCGGAGCTCTGGAAACACCATATATTTT. Translated: CASSWGQRSSGNTIYF.

The chain joins TRBV4-3 to TRBJ1-6; maybe TRBD1 (6 bases). This CDR3 spans 16 amino acids. Trimming removed 2 bases from V and 8 bases from J, with 16 bases in between. Germline loops: CDR1 LGHNA, CDR2 YSLEER. CDR3 sequence: CASSQLLGGSDSPLHF. The CDR3 DNA follows: TGCGCCAGCAGCCAATTATTGGGGGGCTCGGATTCACCCCTCCACTTT.

The chain links TRBV19 to TRBJ1-2; the match to TRBD1 covers 8 bases. V trimming: 5 bases; J trimming: 7 bases; junction bases outside the gene matches: 6. The CDR3 contains 13 residues. Germline V CDR1 and CDR2: LNHDA, SQIVND (reference sequence). The DNA for the CDR3 is TGTGCCAGTAGTTTGCCAGGGGGCATTGGCTACACCTTC. Its protein product is CASSLPGGIGYTF.

V is TRBV6-2 or TRBV6-3 and J is TRBJ2-5; 8 bases are shared with TRBD1. J was trimmed by 6 bases and V by 2 bases; bases with no gene match: 11. Germline V gene lookup returns CDR1 MNHEY and CDR2 SVGEGT. The CDR3 has 16 amino acids. This CDR3 reads CASSYPHGQGRKTQYF. The CDR3 DNA reads TGTGCCAGCAGTTACCCCCATGGACAGGGACGGAAGACCCAGTACTTC.

This sequence joins TRBV11-2 and TRBJ1-1; D gene ambiguous. V was pared by 5 bases and J by 1 base, with 5 bases between. The CDR3 has 12 amino acids. Germline CDR1 and CDR2: SGHAT and FQNNGV. For the CDR3, the DNA is TGTGCCAGCAGCGTTAGGAACACTGAAGCTTTCTTT. Translated: CASSVRNTEAFF.